These 21 T cell receptor beta chains came from one sample sequenced in a study of blood T cell repertoires in COVID-19. Measured with immunoSEQ multiplex PCR; TCRdb has only the in-frame clones, and not every one. The table has around 100,000 clones, around 88% seen once; the top ten hold about 3%. The sequencing sample was made of peripheral blood. These receptors all come from a human donor in a cohort sampled during active COVID-19.

Here the CDR3 DNA reads TGTGCCAGCAGCTCTTTCCCCAGGGGGAACCAAGAGACCCAGTACTTC. Translating it yields CASSSFPRGNQETQYF. The V and J genes are TRBV7-2 and TRBJ2-5, with 7 positions matching TRBD1. Unmatched junction bases numbered 8, after V lost 4 bases and J lost 0 bases. The CDR3 runs 16 residues. Germline CDR1 reads SGHTA; CDR2 reads FQGNSA. The full variable domain, completed using reference TRBV7-2 and TRBJ2-5, is GAGVSQSPSNKVTEKGKDVELRCDPISGHTALYWYRQSLGQGLEFLIYFQGNSAPDKSGLPSDRFSAERTGGSVSTLTIQRTQQEDSAVYLCASSSFPRGNQETQYFGPGTRLLVL.

This chain connects TRBV27 to TRBJ2-1; TRBD2 matches at 7 bases. Germline V lookup: CDR1 MNHEY, CDR2 SMNVEV (reference sequence). Germline trimming cut 6 bases from V and 5 bases from J; bases unmatched to any gene: 4. The CDR3 contains 13 residues. The CDR3 coding sequence is TGTGCCAGCAGGGGGACTAAAGACAATGAGCAGTTCTTC. Amino acid sequence: CASRGTKDNEQFF.

The J gene is TRBJ2-5, the V gene TRBV5-1; no firm D call. With 7 bases removed from V and 2 bases from J, the gap between germline ends came to 9 bases. This CDR3 has 12 residues. Germline V gives CDR1 SGHRS, CDR2 YFSETQ. CDR3 sequence (DNA): TGCGCCAGCGGGCCCCCACAAGAGACCCAGTACTTC. Translation: CASGPPQETQYF. Using reference TRBV5-1 and TRBJ2-5 for the parts outside the CDR3, the full variable domain is KAGVTQTPRYLIKTRGQQVTLSCSPISGHRSVSWYQQTPGQGLQFLFEYFSETQRNKGNFPGRFSGRQFSNSRSEMNVSTLELGDSALYLCASGPPQETQYFGPGTRLLVL.

This chain links TRBV20-1 with TRBJ2-5, with D perhaps TRBD2 (6 bases). The CDR3 loop spans 15 amino acids. Per the germline V gene, CDR1 is DFQATT and CDR2 is SNEGSKA (reference sequence). The V gene lost 3 bases and the J gene lost 10 bases, with 24 bases spanning the gap. Here the CDR3 reads CSASWGRDFEIGQYF. CDR3 bases: TGCAGTGCTAGTTGGGGTCGGGACTTCGAGATTGGCCAGTACTTC.

The gene calls are TRBV5-1 and TRBJ1-4; 7 bases are a match to TRBD1. The V gene's germline CDR1 is SGHRS and CDR2 YFSETQ. The V and J ends lost 0 bases and 8 bases, in that order; junction bases with no gene match: 4. The CDR3 covers 14 residues. The CDR3 nucleotides are TGCGCCAGCAGCTTGGGACAGGGATGGGAAAAACTGTTTTTT. Protein product: CASSLGQGWEKLFF.

The chain links TRBV29-1 to TRBJ2-7; 10 nucleotides align to TRBD1. Trimming at V came to 6 bases and at J to 0 bases, leaving 8 bases not matched to a gene. Germline assignment: CDR1 SQVTM and CDR2 ANQGSEA. The CDR3 covers 15 residues. CDR3 residues: CSVAGDRGPSYEQYF. The CDR3 nucleotides read TGCAGCGTGGCCGGGGACAGGGGCCCCTCCTACGAGCAGTACTTC.

The chain uses TRBV5-1 and TRBJ2-5; 14 bases are a match to TRBD2. The CDR3 sequence is 17 residues long. The J segment lost 0 bases and the V segment lost 8 bases, leaving 9 bases of the junction unmatched. Germline V CDR1 and CDR2: SGHRS, YFSETQ. CDR3 nucleotides: TGCGCCAGTCAGACTAGCGGGGGGGCCAGGTACCAAGAGACCCAGTACTTC. Protein: CASQTSGGARYQETQYF.

The V call is TRBV19, the J call TRBJ1-5, with D possibly matching TRBD1 (5 bases). The CDR3 spans 13 residues. Trimming stripped 7 bases from V and 6 bases from J, with 13 bases between. Germline V gives CDR1 LNHDA, CDR2 SQIVND (reference sequence). CDR3 region: CASTGRGGQPQHF. The CDR3 bases are TGTGCCAGTACCGGGAGGGGCGGTCAGCCCCAGCATTTT.

The CDR3, as DNA: TGTGCCAGTAGTGACAGAATCAACTCTGGGGCCAACGTCCTGACTTTC. It yields the protein CASSDRINSGANVLTF. The chain carries TRBV19 and TRBJ2-6; TRBD1 might be the D (5 bases). The CDR3 runs 16 residues. Trimming took 5 bases from V and 0 from J, leaving 11 bases between them. Germline CDR1 LNHDA, CDR2 SQIVND (reference sequence).

The J gene is TRBJ2-7, the V gene TRBV29-1; 9 bases are a match to TRBD2. The CDR3 is 14 amino acids. The junction had 8 bases not matched to a gene; V was cut back by 5 bases and J by 3 bases. Germline assignment: CDR1 SQVTM and CDR2 ANQGSEA. The CDR3 is CSVWVSGSFYEQYF. CDR3 nucleotide sequence: TGCAGCGTTTGGGTTAGCGGGAGCTTCTACGAGCAGTACTTC.

The table lists this clone with a few counts. This chain connects TRBV29-1 to TRBJ1-2; perhaps TRBD1 as D (6 bases). The CDR3 is 12 amino acids. V gave up 6 bases and J gave up 4 bases, with 12 bases separating them. CDR1 is SQVTM and CDR2 is ANQGSEA in the germline V gene. In DNA, the CDR3 is TGCAGCGTCCCGACAGGTGGCTATGGCTACACCTTC. Amino acid sequence: CSVPTGGYGYTF.

The chain links TRBV5-5 to TRBJ1-2, with D perhaps matching TRBD1 (6 bases). Trimming left V 2 bases short and J 6 bases short, with 11 bases between. CDR1 and CDR2 (germline): SGHKS, YYEKEE (reference sequence). The CDR3 has 13 residues. CDR3 in amino acids: CASSFQGIDGYTF. The CDR3 coding sequence is TGTGCCAGCAGCTTTCAGGGGATAGATGGCTACACCTTC.

CDR3: CASSYSGGYGYTF. CDR3 bases: TGTGCCAGCAGTTACTCGGGGGGCTATGGCTACACCTTC. This chain connects TRBV6-6 to TRBJ1-2; D may be TRBD1 (5 bases). The V end lost 0 bases, the J end lost 4 bases, and 6 bases lay between the germline ends. The CDR3 covers 13 residues. Germline V CDR1 and CDR2: MNHNY, SVGAGI (reference sequence).

This clone was recorded a few times. J is TRBJ1-1 and V is TRBV6-4, with D hard to call. Germline CDR1 is MRHNA and CDR2 is SNTAGT. Deletions cut 0 bases from V and 5 bases from J, with 7 bases between. CDR3 length equals 13 residues. The CDR3 loop is CASSDSKSTEAFF. CDR3 DNA: TGTGCCAGCAGTGACTCGAAGAGTACTGAAGCTTTCTTT.

This clone was found once. The chain employs TRBV9 and TRBJ2-3, with 15 bases fitting TRBD2. CDR3 length: 19 residues. The germline V gene has CDR1 SGDLS and CDR2 YYNGEE. V shed 4 bases and J 5 bases; nucleotides not matched to a gene: 14. As DNA, the CDR3 is TGTGCCAGCAGCACAAACTACGGGACTAGCGGGGGGACTAGAGATACGCAGTATTTT. Its translation: CASSTNYGTSGGTRDTQYF.

This rearrangement joins TRBV4-3 to TRBJ1-1; a weak D match, TRBD1 (5 bases). CDR3 length equals 16 residues. CDR1 and CDR2 (germline): LGHNA, YSLEER. V was cut by 0 bases and J by 0 bases, with 11 bases left in between. The CDR3 loop is CASSQDRGMMNTEAFF. The CDR3 nucleotides read TGCGCCAGCAGCCAAGATCGGGGGATGATGAACACTGAAGCTTTCTTT.

The chain couples TRBV6-5 to TRBJ2-3; 10 positions match TRBD2. This CDR3 spans 15 amino acids. The germline V gene encodes CDR1 MNHEY and CDR2 SVGAGI. J gave up 1 base and V 6 bases, and 4 bases lay outside the gene matches. CDR3 protein: CASRTSGERTDTQYF. Written as DNA, the CDR3 is TGTGCCAGCAGAACTAGCGGGGAGCGCACAGATACGCAGTATTTT.

The sample holds one count of this clone. V usage is TRBV5-6 and J usage is TRBJ1-6; TRBD1 aligns across 9 bases. V gave up 2 bases and J gave up 9 bases; unmatched junction bases: 6. CDR1 SGHDT and CDR2 YYEEEE come from the germline V gene. CDR3 length: 15 residues. CDR3 amino acids: CASSFGTGKGSPLHF. CDR3 sequence (DNA): TGTGCCAGCAGCTTCGGGACAGGGAAGGGTTCACCCCTCCACTTT.

CDR3 sequence: CASSPLGGHRGYGYTF. Written as DNA, the CDR3 is TGTGCCAGCAGCCCTCTGGGAGGGCACAGGGGGTATGGCTACACCTTC. This chain joins TRBV14 and TRBJ1-2, with 8 bases identical to TRBD1. Germline V gene data show CDR1 as SGHDN and CDR2 as FVKESK. The trim removed 4 bases at V and 5 bases at J, leaving 12 bases unmatched. The CDR3 spans 16 residues.

This sequence joins TRBV5-1 and TRBJ1-2; tentatively, D is TRBD1 (5 bases). Trimming cost V 1 base and J 6 bases, with 13 bases left between them. Germline V gene sequence: CDR1 SGHRS, CDR2 YFSETQ. The CDR3 consists of 14 residues. CDR3 protein: CASSLRPGIDGYTF. The CDR3 DNA follows: TGCGCCAGCAGCTTGAGGCCAGGGATAGATGGCTACACCTTC.

The V and J genes are TRBV12-3 or TRBV12-4 and TRBJ1-1; 8 nucleotides agree with TRBD1. This CDR3 has 13 residues. Trimming cost V 2 bases and J 12 bases; bases outside gene matches: 8. CDR3 loop: CASSLIDRGTTFF. The CDR3 DNA follows: TGTGCCAGCAGTTTAATAGACAGGGGTACAACTTTCTTT.